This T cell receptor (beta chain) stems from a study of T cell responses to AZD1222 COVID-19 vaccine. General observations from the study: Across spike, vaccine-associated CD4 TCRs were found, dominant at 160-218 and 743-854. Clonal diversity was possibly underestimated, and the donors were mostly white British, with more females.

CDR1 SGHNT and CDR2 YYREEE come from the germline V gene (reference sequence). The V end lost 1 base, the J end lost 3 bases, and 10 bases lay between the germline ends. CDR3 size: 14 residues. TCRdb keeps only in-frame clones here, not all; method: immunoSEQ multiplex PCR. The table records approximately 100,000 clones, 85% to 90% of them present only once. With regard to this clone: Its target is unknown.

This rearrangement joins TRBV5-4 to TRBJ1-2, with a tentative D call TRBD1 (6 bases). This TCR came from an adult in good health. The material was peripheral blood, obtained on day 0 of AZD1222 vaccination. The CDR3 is CASSLKGGDYGYTF. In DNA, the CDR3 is TGTGCCAGCAGCTTGAAGGGGGGCGACTATGGCTACACCTTC.